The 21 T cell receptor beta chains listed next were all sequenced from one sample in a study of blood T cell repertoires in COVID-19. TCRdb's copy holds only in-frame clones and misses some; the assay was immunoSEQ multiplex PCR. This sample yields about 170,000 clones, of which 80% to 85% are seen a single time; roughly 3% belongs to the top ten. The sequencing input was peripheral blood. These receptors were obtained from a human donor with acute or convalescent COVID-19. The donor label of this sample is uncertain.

CDR3 nucleotides: TGTGCCAGCAGTCACGGACTAGCGGGGGGTCCGGGGAGGGAGCAGTACTTC. It yields the protein CASSHGLAGGPGREQYF. This chain uses TRBV27 with TRBJ2-7; 14 positions agree with TRBD2. The germline V gene encodes CDR1 MNHEY and CDR2 SMNVEV (reference sequence). V lost 5 bases, J lost 7 bases, and 13 bases stayed unmatched. The CDR3 sequence is 17 residues long.

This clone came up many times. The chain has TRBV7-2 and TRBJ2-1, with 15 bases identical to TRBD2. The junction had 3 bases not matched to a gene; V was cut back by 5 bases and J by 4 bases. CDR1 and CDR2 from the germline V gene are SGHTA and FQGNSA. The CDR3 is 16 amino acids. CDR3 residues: CASSLGTSGGYNEQFF. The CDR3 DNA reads TGTGCCAGCAGCCTAGGGACTAGCGGGGGGTACAATGAGCAGTTCTTC.

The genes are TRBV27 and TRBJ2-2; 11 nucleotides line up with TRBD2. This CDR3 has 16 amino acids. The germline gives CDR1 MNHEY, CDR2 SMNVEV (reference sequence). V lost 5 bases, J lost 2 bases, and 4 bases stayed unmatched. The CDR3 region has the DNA TGTGCCAGCAGTAAACTAGCGGGAGTTAACACCGGGGAGCTGTTTTTT. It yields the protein CASSKLAGVNTGELFF.

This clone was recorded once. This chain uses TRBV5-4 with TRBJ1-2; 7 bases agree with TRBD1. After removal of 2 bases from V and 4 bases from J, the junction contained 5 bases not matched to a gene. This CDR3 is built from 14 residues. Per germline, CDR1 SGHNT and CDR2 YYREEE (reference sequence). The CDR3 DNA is TGTGCCAGCAGCTTTACCGGGACAGCCTATGGCTACACCTTC. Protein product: CASSFTGTAYGYTF. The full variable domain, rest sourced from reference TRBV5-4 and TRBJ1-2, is ETGVTQSPTHLIKTRGQQVTLRCSSQSGHNTVSWYQQALGQGPQFIFQYYREEENGRGNFPPRFSGLQFPNYSSELNVNALELDDSALYLCASSFTGTAYGYTFGSGTRLTVV.

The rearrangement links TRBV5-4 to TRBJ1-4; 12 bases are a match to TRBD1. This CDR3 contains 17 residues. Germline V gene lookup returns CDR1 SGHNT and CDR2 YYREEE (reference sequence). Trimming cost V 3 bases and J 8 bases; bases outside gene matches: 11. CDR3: CASSSARDRGPGEKLFF. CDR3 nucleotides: TGTGCCAGCAGCTCTGCCCGGGACAGGGGGCCAGGGGAAAAACTGTTTTTT. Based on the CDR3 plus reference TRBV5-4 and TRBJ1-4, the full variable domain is ETGVTQSPTHLIKTRGQQVTLRCSSQSGHNTVSWYQQALGQGPQFIFQYYREEENGRGNFPPRFSGLQFPNYSSELNVNALELDDSALYLCASSSARDRGPGEKLFFGSGTQLSVL.

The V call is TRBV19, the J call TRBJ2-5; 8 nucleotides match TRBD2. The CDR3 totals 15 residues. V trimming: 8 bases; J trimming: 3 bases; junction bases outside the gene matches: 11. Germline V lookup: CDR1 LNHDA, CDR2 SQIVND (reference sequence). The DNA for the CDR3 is TGTGCCAGTTCCCAGCGGGGGCCGCCCGAAGAGACCCAGTACTTC. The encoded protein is CASSQRGPPEETQYF.

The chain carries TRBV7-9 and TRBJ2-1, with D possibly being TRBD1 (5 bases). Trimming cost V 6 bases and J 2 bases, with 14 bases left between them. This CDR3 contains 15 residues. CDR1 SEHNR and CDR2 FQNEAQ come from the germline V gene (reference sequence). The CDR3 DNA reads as TGTGCCAGCAGATTAAGTCCCAGGGCCTACAATGAGCAGTTCTTC. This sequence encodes CASRLSPRAYNEQFF.

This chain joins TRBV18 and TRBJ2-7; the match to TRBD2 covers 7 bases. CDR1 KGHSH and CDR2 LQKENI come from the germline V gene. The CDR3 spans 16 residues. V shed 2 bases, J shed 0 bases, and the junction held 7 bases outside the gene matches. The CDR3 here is CASSPRGGRDSYEQYF. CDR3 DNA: TGTGCCAGCTCACCAAGGGGCGGGAGAGACTCCTACGAGCAGTACTTC.

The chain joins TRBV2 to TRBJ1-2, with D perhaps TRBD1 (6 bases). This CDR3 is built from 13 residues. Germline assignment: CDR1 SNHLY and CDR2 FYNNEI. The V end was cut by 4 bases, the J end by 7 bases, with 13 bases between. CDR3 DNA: TGTGCCAGCAGTGGAACAGGGAGCTCTGGCTACACCTTC. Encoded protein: CASSGTGSSGYTF.

In DNA, the CDR3 is TGTGCCACGTCGAGGGCTAGTACCAACGAGCAGTACTTC. Residues: CATSRASTNEQYF. This chain uses TRBV19 with TRBJ2-7; possible D gene TRBD2, 5 bases. Germline V CDR1 and CDR2: LNHDA, SQIVND (reference sequence). The CDR3 runs 13 residues. Deletions cut 10 bases from V and 5 bases from J, with 18 bases between.

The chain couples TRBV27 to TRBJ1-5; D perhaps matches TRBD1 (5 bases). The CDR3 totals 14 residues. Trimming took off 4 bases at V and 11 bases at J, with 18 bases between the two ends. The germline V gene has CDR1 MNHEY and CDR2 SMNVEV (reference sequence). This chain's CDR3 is CASSSAGLSASQHF. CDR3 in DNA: TGTGCCAGCAGTTCCGCAGGGTTATCAGCGTCCCAGCATTTT.

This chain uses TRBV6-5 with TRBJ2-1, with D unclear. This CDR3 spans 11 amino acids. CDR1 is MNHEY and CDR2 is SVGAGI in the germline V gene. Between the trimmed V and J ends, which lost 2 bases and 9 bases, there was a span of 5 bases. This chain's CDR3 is CASSYVSEQFF. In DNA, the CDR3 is TGTGCCAGCAGTTACGTCTCTGAGCAGTTCTTC.

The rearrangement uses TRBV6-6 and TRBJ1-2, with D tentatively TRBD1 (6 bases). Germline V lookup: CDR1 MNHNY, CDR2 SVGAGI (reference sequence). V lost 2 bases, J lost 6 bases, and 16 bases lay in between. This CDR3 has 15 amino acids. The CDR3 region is CASSYGARGADGYTF. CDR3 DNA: TGTGCCAGCAGTTACGGGGCCAGGGGCGCAGATGGCTACACCTTC.

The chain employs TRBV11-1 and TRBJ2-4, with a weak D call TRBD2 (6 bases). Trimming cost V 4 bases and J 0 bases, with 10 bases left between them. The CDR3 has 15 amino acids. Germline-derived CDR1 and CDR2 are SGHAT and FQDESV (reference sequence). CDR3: CASSWGDLAKNIQYF. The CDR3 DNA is TGTGCCAGCAGCTGGGGGGACCTAGCCAAAAACATTCAGTACTTC.

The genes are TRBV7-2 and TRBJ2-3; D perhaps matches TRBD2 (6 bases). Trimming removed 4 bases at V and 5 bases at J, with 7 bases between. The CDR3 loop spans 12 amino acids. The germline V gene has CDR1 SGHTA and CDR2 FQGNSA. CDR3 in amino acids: CASSYGRDTQYF. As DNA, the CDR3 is TGTGCCAGCAGCTACGGGAGAGATACGCAGTATTTT.

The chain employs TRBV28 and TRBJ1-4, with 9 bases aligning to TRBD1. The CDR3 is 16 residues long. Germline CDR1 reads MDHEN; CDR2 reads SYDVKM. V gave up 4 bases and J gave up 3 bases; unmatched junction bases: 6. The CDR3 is CASSSQGAGANEKLFF. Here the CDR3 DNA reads TGTGCCAGCAGTTCACAGGGGGCTGGGGCTAATGAAAAACTGTTTTTT. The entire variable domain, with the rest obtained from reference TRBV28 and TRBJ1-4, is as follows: DVKVTQSSRYLVKRTGEKVFLECVQDMDHENMFWYRQDPGLGLRLIYFSYDVKMKEKGDIPEGYSVSREKKERFSLILESASTNQTSMYLCASSSQGAGANEKLFFGSGTQLSVL.

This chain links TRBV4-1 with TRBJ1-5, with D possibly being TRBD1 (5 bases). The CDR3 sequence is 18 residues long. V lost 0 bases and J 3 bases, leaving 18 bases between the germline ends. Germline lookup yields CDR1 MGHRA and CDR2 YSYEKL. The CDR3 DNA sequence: TGCGCCAGCAGCCAAGATCCCGGGCACAGGTTCCTCAATCAGCCCCAGCATTTT. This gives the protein CASSQDPGHRFLNQPQHF.

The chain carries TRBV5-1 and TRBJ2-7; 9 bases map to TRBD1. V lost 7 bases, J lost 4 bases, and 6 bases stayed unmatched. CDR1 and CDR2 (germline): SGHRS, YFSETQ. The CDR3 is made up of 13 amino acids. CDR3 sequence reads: CASAGTGLYEQYF. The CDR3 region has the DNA TGCGCCAGCGCCGGGACAGGGCTTTACGAGCAGTACTTC.

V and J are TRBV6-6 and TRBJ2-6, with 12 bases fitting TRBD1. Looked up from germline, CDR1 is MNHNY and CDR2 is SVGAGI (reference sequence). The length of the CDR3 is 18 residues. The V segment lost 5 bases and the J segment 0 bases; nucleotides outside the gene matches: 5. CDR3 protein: CASSRGQGAYSGANVLTF. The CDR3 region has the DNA TGTGCCAGCAGTCGGGGACAGGGGGCCTACTCTGGGGCCAACGTCCTGACTTTC.

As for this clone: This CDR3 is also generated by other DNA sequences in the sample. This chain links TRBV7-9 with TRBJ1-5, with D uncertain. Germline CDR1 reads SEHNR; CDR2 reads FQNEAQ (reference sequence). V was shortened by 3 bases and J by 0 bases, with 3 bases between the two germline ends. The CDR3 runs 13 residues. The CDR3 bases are TGTGCCAGCAGCTTCGGTAGCAATCAGCCCCAGCATTTT. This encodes CASSFGSNQPQHF.

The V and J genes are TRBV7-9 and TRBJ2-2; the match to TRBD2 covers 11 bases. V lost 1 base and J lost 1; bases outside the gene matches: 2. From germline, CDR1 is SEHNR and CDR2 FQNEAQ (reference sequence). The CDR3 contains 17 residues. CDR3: CASSLGGLAENTGELFF. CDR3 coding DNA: TGTGCCAGCAGCTTAGGGGGACTAGCGGAGAACACCGGGGAGCTGTTTTTT.